This entry features one TCR beta chain sequence. This specimen belongs to a study of blood T cell repertoires in COVID-19. Study-level background: Sites in the United States, Italy and Spain provided acute and convalescent COVID-19 samples.

CDR3 size: 12 residues. The V end lost 2 bases, the J end lost 15 bases, and 11 bases lay between the germline ends. Germline CDR1 reads SEHNR; CDR2 reads FQNEAQ (reference sequence). Data came from immunoSEQ multiplex PCR; TCRdb stores just in-frame clones and leaves some out. Seen here are tens of thousands of clones, about nine tenths observed once, and the top ten hold 1.1% to 1.5%. The clonotype originates from a man aged 55 to 69 with acute or convalescent COVID-19. The chain links TRBV7-9 to TRBJ1-6; D call uncertain. The sequenced material came from peripheral blood. The CDR3 is CASSLLTAGLHF. The CDR3 DNA follows: TGTGCCAGCAGCTTACTCACAGCAGGCCTCCACTTT. Full variable domain (remainder filled in from reference TRBV7-9 and TRBJ1-6): DTGVSQNPRHKITKRGQNVTFRCDPISEHNRLYWYRQTLGQGPEFLTYFQNEAQLEKSRLLSDRFSAERPKGSFSTLEIQRTEQGDSAMYLCASSLLTAGLHFGNGTRLTVT.